Listed below are T cell receptor beta chains from one sample, sequenced in a study of neurological immune-mediated disorders. TCRdb analysed the 5' RACE reads with MiXCR anew, one entry per CDR3 protein. The sample lists roughly 60,000 distinct CDR3 sequences, around 10% seen once, with about 12% in the top ten. What was sequenced was PBMCs. All receptors come from a man younger than 45 in good health. The CDR3 runs from the conserved cysteine through the conserved F or W. The D gene is left open where the match is weak. Not all rows give a size; the values are once, few, many and, for expanded clones, a class.

>many|TRBJ1-1|TRBV15|TRBD1
CATSRVGTANTEAFF
TGTGCCACCAGCAGAGTTGGGACAGCTAACACTGAAGCTTTCTTT
>many|TRBJ2-6|TRBV28|.
CASSLPGSANVLTF
TGTGCCAGCAGTTTACCGGGCAGCGCCAACGTCCTGACTTTC
>many|TRBJ1-1|TRBV10-3|TRBD1
CAIRQGLNTEAFF
TGTGCCATCAGACAGGGGTTGAACACTGAAGCTTTCTTT
>many|TRBJ2-7|TRBV28|.
CASSLNQGYEQYF
TGTGCCAGCAGTTTAAACCAGGGTTACGAGCAGTACTTC
>many|TRBJ1-5|TRBV11-2|.
CASSLVQGLAQPQHF
TGTGCCAGCAGCTTAGTGCAGGGGCTCGCTCAGCCCCAGCATTTT
>many|TRBJ2-7|TRBV11-3|TRBD2
CASSLGFPSGSYEQYF
TGTGCCAGCAGCTTAGGATTCCCTAGCGGGTCCTACGAGCAGTACTTC
>many|TRBJ2-7|TRBV3-1|.
CASSRVSGEQYF
TGTGCCAGCAGCCGGGTTTCTGGCGAGCAGTACTTC
>many|TRBJ2-5|TRBV5-5|.
CASSLGRTTSGQETQYF
TGTGCCAGCAGCTTGGGTAGGACCACCTCGGGCCAAGAGACCCAGTACTTC
>many|TRBJ2-5|TRBV10-3|.
CAISAGTEETQYF
TGTGCCATCAGCGCCGGGACTGAAGAGACCCAGTACTTC
>.|TRBJ2-7|TRBV5-1|.
CASSTSSPPSSYEQYF
TGCGCCAGCAGCACATCTAGCCCTCCGAGCTCCTACGAGCAGTACTTC
>many|TRBJ2-3|TRBV6-4|.
CASSRQTTDTQYF
TGTGCCAGCAGTCGACAGACCACAGATACGCAGTATTTT
>many|TRBJ1-1|TRBV6-6|.
CASSYLGAGTEAFF
TGTGCCAGCAGTTACTTGGGGGCAGGCACTGAAGCTTTCTTT
>many|TRBJ2-1|TRBV6-1|TRBD2
CASSEAAGGSYNEQFF
TGTGCCAGCAGTGAAGCGGCGGGAGGATCCTACAATGAGCAGTTCTTC
>many|TRBJ1-5|TRBV12-3/TRBV12-4|.
CASKGTRVNQPQHF
TGTGCCAGCAAGGGGACCAGGGTGAATCAGCCCCAGCATTTT
>many|TRBJ1-4|TRBV12-3/TRBV12-4|.
CASRMRGGRAQEKLFF
TGTGCCAGCAGGATGAGGGGGGGAAGGGCTCAGGAAAAACTGTTTTTT
>many|TRBJ2-5|TRBV10-2|.
CASSEVRSGRGTQYF
TGCGCCAGCAGTGAGGTTAGAAGCGGTAGGGGGACCCAGTACTTC
>many|TRBJ2-3|TRBV27|.
CASRSGYSTDTQYF
TGTGCCAGCAGGAGCGGCTATAGCACAGATACGCAGTATTTT
>many|TRBJ1-5|TRBV7-9|TRBD1
CASSSGGTVNQPQHF
TGTGCCAGCAGCTCAGGTGGGACAGTCAATCAGCCCCAGCATTTT
>.|TRBJ2-6|TRBV6-5|.
CASSYFISSGDNVLTF
TGTGCCAGCAGTTACTTTATAAGCTCTGGGGACAACGTCCTGACTTTC
>many|TRBJ2-7|TRBV9|.
CASSVEATRGYEQYF
TGTGCCAGCAGCGTAGAGGCTACTCGAGGCTACGAGCAGTACTTC
>many|TRBJ1-1|TRBV3-1|.
CASGAWSTEAFF
TGTGCCAGCGGAGCATGGAGCACTGAAGCTTTCTTT
>many|TRBJ2-3|TRBV4-1|.
CASSPRSDTQYF
TGCGCCAGCAGCCCTAGGTCAGATACGCAGTATTTT
>many|TRBJ2-1|TRBV4-2|.
CASSAGPGVNEQFF
TGTGCCAGCAGCGCGGGACCGGGGGTCAATGAGCAGTTCTTC
>many|TRBJ2-2|TRBV11-2|TRBD2
CASRPPASGSWMFNTGELFF
TGTGCCAGCAGGCCTCCCGCTAGCGGGAGTTGGATGTTTAACACCGGGGAGCTGTTTTTT
>many|TRBJ2-3|TRBV28|TRBD2
CASSSPPLAGGDTQYF
TGTGCCAGCAGTTCCCCCCCACTAGCGGGAGGAGATACGCAGTATTTT
>many|TRBJ1-1|TRBV2|TRBD1
CASRVTGLLGAFF
TGTGCCAGCAGAGTGACAGGGCTTTTAGGCGCTTTCTTT
>many|TRBJ2-7|TRBV27|.
CASSTTSPGVYEQYF
TGTGCCAGCAGTACGACATCTCCTGGGGTCTACGAGCAGTACTTC